These 25 T cell receptor beta chains came from one sample sequenced in a study of blood T cell repertoires in COVID-19. The table came from immunoSEQ multiplex PCR; TCRdb's copy has only in-frame clones and leaves some out. The sample lists about 260,000 clones, about 87% occurring once. Sequenced: peripheral blood. The origin of the receptors is a man aged 60 to 75 who had recovered from COVID-19.

The chain has TRBV15 and TRBJ2-7; 10 nucleotides match TRBD1. The CDR3 is 15 residues long. Germline V gene lookup returns CDR1 LNHNV and CDR2 YYDKDF (reference sequence). Trimming took 5 bases from V and 5 from J; bases not matched to a gene: 9. The CDR3 loop reads CATSGMRDRGDEQYF. In DNA, the CDR3 is TGTGCCACCAGCGGTATGAGGGACAGGGGTGACGAGCAGTACTTC.

The rearrangement uses TRBV7-8 and TRBJ2-7; 8 bases agree with TRBD2. V was clipped by 0 bases and J by 3 bases; unmatched bases: 7. The V gene's germline CDR1 is SGHVS and CDR2 FQNEAQ. This CDR3 has 16 residues. The DNA of the CDR3 is TGTGCCAGCAGCTTAGCAAGGCGGGGGGAGTTCTACGAGCAGTACTTC. Protein: CASSLARRGEFYEQYF.

V gene TRBV4-2 combines with J gene TRBJ1-1, with 7 nucleotides matching TRBD1. Germline V lookup: CDR1 LGHNA, CDR2 YNFKEQ. With 3 bases clipped from V and 5 bases from J, the junction kept 9 bases outside the gene matches. CDR3 length: 15 amino acids. For the CDR3, the DNA is TGTGCCAGCAGCCAGTTGGGACCAGGGGGAACTGAAGCTTTCTTT. Translating it yields CASSQLGPGGTEAFF.

This chain links TRBV18 with TRBJ1-5; D is possibly TRBD1 (5 bases). The CDR3 length is 17 residues. V gave up 2 bases and J gave up 1 base, with 15 bases separating them. CDR1 KGHSH and CDR2 LQKENI come from the germline V gene. The CDR3 DNA sequence: TGTGCCAGCTCACCAATAGCAGGGACTCAGAGCAATCAGCCCCAGCATTTT. Translating it yields CASSPIAGTQSNQPQHF.

The CDR3 reads CASSLMGRAYEQYF. For the CDR3, the DNA is TGTGCCAGCAGCTTAATGGGCAGGGCCTACGAGCAGTACTTC. The gene calls are TRBV7-8 and TRBJ2-7; a possible D gene is TRBD1 (5 bases). Trimming took off 2 bases at V and 2 bases at J, with 10 bases between the two ends. This CDR3 region has 14 residues. The V gene's germline CDR1 is SGHVS and CDR2 FQNEAQ.

This chain joins TRBV6-6 and TRBJ2-7; TRBD1 might be the D (5 bases). Between the trimmed V and J ends, which lost 8 bases and 2 bases, there was a span of 19 bases. CDR3 length: 15 amino acids. Per germline, CDR1 MNHNY and CDR2 SVGAGI (reference sequence). This chain's CDR3 is CASRETDSGAYEQYF. The CDR3 bases are TGTGCCAGCCGTGAGACTGACAGTGGAGCCTACGAGCAGTACTTC.

The chain combines TRBV9 with TRBJ2-2; 8 bases line up with TRBD1. This CDR3 has 17 amino acids. Germline CDR1 is SGDLS and CDR2 is YYNGEE. Trimming removed 0 bases from V and 1 base from J; junction bases left unmatched: 5. CDR3 DNA sequence: TGTGCCAGCAGCGTAGTAACAGGGACAGGGAACACCGGGGAGCTGTTTTTT. It encodes CASSVVTGTGNTGELFF.

This clone was observed once. The rearrangement links TRBV25-1 to TRBJ2-2; D may be TRBD2 (6 bases). Trimming stripped 2 bases from V and 4 bases from J, with 11 bases between. CDR3 length: 15 amino acids. CDR1 is MGHDK and CDR2 is SYGVNS in the germline V gene. CDR3 amino acids: CASSEVGGATGELFF. The DNA for the CDR3 is TGTGCCAGCAGTGAAGTTGGCGGGGCCACCGGGGAGCTGTTTTTT. Variable domain in full (rest from reference TRBV25-1 and TRBJ2-2): EADIYQTPRYLVIGTGKKITLECSQTMGHDKMYWYQQDPGMELHLIHYSYGVNSTEKGDLSSESTVSRIRTEHFPLTLESARPSHTSQYLCASSEVGGATGELFFGEGSRLTVL.

This clone was observed a few times. The V call is TRBV12-3 or TRBV12-4, the J call TRBJ2-5; D is perhaps TRBD1 (5 bases). V was trimmed by 6 bases and J by 1 base, leaving 9 bases between them. The CDR3 spans 13 residues. This chain's CDR3 is CASRTQGQETQYF. Written as DNA, the CDR3 is TGTGCCAGCAGGACCCAGGGCCAAGAGACCCAGTACTTC.

The genes are TRBV2 and TRBJ2-5; 7 nucleotides align to TRBD1. V lost 4 bases to trimming and J lost 4 bases; unmatched junction nucleotides: 9. The CDR3 covers 15 residues. Germline CDR1 and CDR2: SNHLY and FYNNEI. In DNA form, the CDR3 reads TGTGCCAGCAGTGTTGGGACAGTTCCCCGAGAGACCCAGTACTTC. Amino acid sequence: CASSVGTVPRETQYF.

The rearrangement uses TRBV6-2 or TRBV6-3 and TRBJ2-7; no clear D gene. Germline V gene data show CDR1 as MNHEY and CDR2 as SVGEGT. The CDR3 contains 11 residues. Trimming left V 6 bases short and J 7 bases short, with 10 bases between. The CDR3, as DNA: TGTGCCAGCAGCCGGCCCTCGGAGCAGTACTTC. Its translation is CASSRPSEQYF.

The chain employs TRBV1 and TRBJ2-7; the table assigns TRBD2, which was not confirmed against the DNA. TRBV1 is designated a pseudogene. This CDR3 spans 17 amino acids. The CDR3 here is CTSSQASSLFETYEQYF. The CDR3 DNA reads as TGCACCAGCAGCCAGGCTAGTTCCCTCTTTGAGACCTACGAGCAGTACTTC.

This clone was detected only a few times. The chain recombines TRBV6-5 with TRBJ2-3; D remains unclear. CDR1 MNHEY and CDR2 SVGAGI come from the germline V gene. There are 16 residues in the CDR3. With 0 bases removed from V and 2 bases from J, the gap between germline ends came to 12 bases. The CDR3 nucleotides read TGTGCCAGCAGTTACTCACTCGGCGGCCACACAGATACGCAGTATTTT. Residues: CASSYSLGGHTDTQYF.

V gene TRBV6-5 combines with J gene TRBJ2-2; 7 bases are shared with TRBD1. The CDR3 consists of 16 residues. Trimming removed 4 bases from V and 4 bases from J; junction bases left unmatched: 9. Germline V gene lookup returns CDR1 MNHEY and CDR2 SVGAGI. The DNA for the CDR3 is TGTGCCAGCAGTTCACCGGGACAGATTATCACCGGGGAGCTGTTTTTT. Its translation is CASSSPGQIITGELFF.

The gene calls are TRBV7-8 and TRBJ2-5, with TRBD1 as a possible D gene (6 bases). The V gene's germline CDR1 is SGHVS and CDR2 FQNEAQ. The CDR3 sequence is 15 residues long. V lost 2 bases and J lost 10, with 20 bases in between. The CDR3 sequence: CASSLFMTGLSLQYF. For the CDR3, the DNA is TGTGCCAGCAGCTTATTTATGACAGGTCTATCACTCCAGTACTTC.

The V and J genes are TRBV3-1 (or the pseudogene TRBV3-2) and TRBJ1-1; 8 bases line up with TRBD1. The junction had 7 bases not matched to a gene; V was cut back by 1 base and J by 6 bases. Germline values: CDR1 LGHDT, CDR2 YNNKEL (reference sequence). The CDR3 spans 15 residues. The chain's CDR3 is CASSQGAGGISEAFF. CDR3 bases: TGTGCCAGCAGCCAAGGGGCAGGGGGCATCTCTGAAGCTTTCTTT.

The rearrangement uses TRBV3-1 (or the pseudogene TRBV3-2) and TRBJ1-1, with D perhaps matching TRBD1 (6 bases). The germline V gene encodes CDR1 LGHDT and CDR2 YNNKEL (reference sequence). This CDR3 has 16 amino acids. V lost 7 bases to trimming and J lost 2 bases, with 20 bases between them. The CDR3 loop reads CASIPGRGRGNTEAFF. The CDR3 nucleotides are TGTGCCAGCATTCCGGGTCGGGGCAGGGGAAACACTGAAGCTTTCTTT.

This chain links TRBV6-2 or TRBV6-3 with TRBJ1-1, with 8 bases aligning to TRBD1. Germline CDR1 MNHEY, CDR2 SVGEGT. The CDR3 runs to 17 residues. V gave up 4 bases and J gave up 6 bases; unmatched junction bases: 16. The CDR3 DNA reads TGTGCCAGCAGTTCCCAGGGGGCAGGGGGTCGTTTCTCTGAAGCTTTCTTT. Translated: CASSSQGAGGRFSEAFF.

This chain connects TRBV19 to TRBJ2-6; D is perhaps TRBD1 (6 bases). The V end lost 0 bases, the J end lost 0 bases, and 15 bases lay between the germline ends. The CDR3 is made up of 19 amino acids. Germline V gene data show CDR1 as LNHDA and CDR2 as SQIVND (reference sequence). The CDR3 DNA sequence: TGTGCCAGTAGTATAGACTTAACAGGGCGGAACTCTGGGGCCAACGTCCTGACTTTC. Its translation: CASSIDLTGRNSGANVLTF.

The chain uses TRBV12-3 or TRBV12-4 and TRBJ1-2; D is unclear. This CDR3 is built from 13 residues. Trimming left V 3 bases short and J 5 bases short, with 10 bases between. CDR3 sequence: CASSLSGRYGYTF. The CDR3, as DNA: TGTGCCAGCAGTTTGTCGGGGAGGTATGGCTACACCTTC.

The V and J genes are TRBV5-1 and TRBJ2-1; TRBD2 matches 11 bases. The V and J ends lost 2 bases and 6 bases, in that order; junction bases with no gene match: 4. In germline, CDR1 is SGHRS, CDR2 YFSETQ. This CDR3 is 15 amino acids long. The CDR3 DNA reads as TGCGCCAGCAGCTTTAGCGGGGGGGCCGGCAATGAGCAGTTCTTC. It translates to CASSFSGGAGNEQFF.

This chain joins TRBV10-2 and TRBJ2-3; perhaps TRBD2 as D (7 bases). V was trimmed by 7 bases and J by 1 base, leaving 18 bases between them. The germline V gene encodes CDR1 WSHSY and CDR2 SAAADI. This CDR3 has 16 amino acids. CDR3 nucleotides: TGCGCCAGCACCTTAGGGGGGGGACCAGGCACAGATACGCAGTATTTT. Encoded protein: CASTLGGGPGTDTQYF.

The sample holds a few counts of this clone. The gene calls are TRBV7-8 and TRBJ2-1; a weak D match, TRBD2 (7 bases). The CDR3 spans 15 residues. V lost 3 bases and J lost 5, with 14 bases in between. Germline V lookup: CDR1 SGHVS, CDR2 FQNEAQ. The CDR3 DNA follows: TGTGCCAGCAGCTTGTGGGGAGGGGGAAACAATGAGCAGTTCTTC. It specifies CASSLWGGGNNEQFF.

This clone was recorded only once. V gene TRBV7-3 combines with J gene TRBJ2-1; D unresolved. V lost 5 bases to trimming and J lost 6 bases, with 14 bases between them. There are 14 residues in the CDR3. Germline V gene sequence: CDR1 SGHTA, CDR2 FQGTGA. The chain's CDR3 is CASSPLTLTNEQFF. The CDR3 DNA sequence: TGTGCCAGCAGCCCCCTGACATTAACCAATGAGCAGTTCTTC.

V and J are TRBV27 and TRBJ2-7; the match to TRBD2 covers 12 bases. Per the germline V gene, CDR1 is MNHEY and CDR2 is SMNVEV (reference sequence). Trimming took 3 bases from V and 4 from J; bases not matched to a gene: 7. This CDR3 comprises 16 residues. The CDR3 DNA is TGTGCCAGCAGTTTTCTCCCGACTAGCGGGGGTTACGAGCAGTACTTC. Encoded protein: CASSFLPTSGGYEQYF.